This entry lists 17 T cell receptor beta chains sequenced from one sample in a study of blood T cell repertoires in COVID-19. TCRdb keeps only in-frame clones here, not all; method: immunoSEQ multiplex PCR. The sample lists 200,000 to 250,000 clones, around 83% occurring once. The specimen was PBMCs or T cells enriched from blood (not recorded which). These receptors all come from a woman aged 40 to 55 with acute COVID-19.

The chain links TRBV28 to TRBJ1-6; D is perhaps TRBD1 (5 bases). The CDR3 consists of 15 residues. Looked up from germline, CDR1 is MDHEN and CDR2 is SYDVKM. The V gene lost 3 bases and the J gene lost 12 bases, with 18 bases spanning the gap. CDR3 DNA: TGTGCCAGCAGTTTCCTACCACAGGCGGGATTACCCCTCCACTTT. As protein: CASSFLPQAGLPLHF.

The rearrangement uses TRBV18 and TRBJ2-1; weak D call: TRBD2 (5 bases). The CDR3 length is 13 residues. The ends were cut back, 6 bases at V and 9 bases at J, with 15 bases in the middle. CDR1 is KGHSH, CDR2 LQKENI, per germline. The CDR3, as DNA: TGTGCCAGCTCGTGGACTGCCCGGGGTGAGCAGTTCTTC. Amino acid sequence: CASSWTARGEQFF.

This chain uses TRBV30 with TRBJ2-1; TRBD2 is a possible D gene (5 bases). V lost 1 base to trimming and J lost 5 bases, with 12 bases between them. Germline V lookup: CDR1 GTSNPN, CDR2 SVGIG (reference sequence). CDR3 length: 14 residues. The CDR3 nucleotides are TGTGCCTGGAGTGGCCAATGGAGGAACAATGAGCAGTTCTTC. Translation gives CAWSGQWRNNEQFF.

The chain combines TRBV2 with TRBJ2-5; 7 positions agree with TRBD2. Germline trimming cut 8 bases from V and 2 bases from J; bases unmatched to any gene: 5. Germline lookup yields CDR1 SNHLY and CDR2 FYNNEI. The CDR3 spans 13 residues. This CDR3 is CASGTSVQETQYF. The CDR3 DNA sequence: TGTGCCAGCGGTACTAGCGTTCAAGAGACCCAGTACTTC.

The chain uses TRBV28 and TRBJ2-7; the D gene is possibly TRBD2 (5 bases). This CDR3 has 11 residues. Germline V gives CDR1 MDHEN, CDR2 SYDVKM. V was shortened by 4 bases and J by 5 bases, with 6 bases between the two germline ends. CDR3 loop: CASSSGDEQYF. The CDR3 nucleotides are TGTGCCAGCAGTTCCGGGGACGAGCAGTACTTC.

This chain uses TRBV9 with TRBJ2-3; TRBD2 might be the D (6 bases). Germline V lookup: CDR1 SGDLS, CDR2 YYNGEE. V dropped 6 bases and J dropped 1 base, with 18 bases sitting between them. CDR3 length equals 16 residues. CDR3 coding DNA: TGTGCCAGCACCAAGACGGAGGGGTGGGGCACAGATACGCAGTATTTT. Its translation: CASTKTEGWGTDTQYF.

The CDR3 DNA sequence: TGTGCCAGCAGCTTGGTCCCAGGGAACTATGGCTACACCTTC. Protein sequence: CASSLVPGNYGYTF. The chain carries TRBV5-4 and TRBJ1-2, with TRBD1 as a possible D gene (5 bases). V lost 0 bases, J lost 2 bases, and 8 bases lay in between. The CDR3 covers 14 residues. Germline assignment: CDR1 SGHNT and CDR2 YYREEE (reference sequence). Together with reference TRBV5-4 and TRBJ1-2, the CDR3 gives the full variable domain: ETGVTQSPTHLIKTRGQQVTLRCSSQSGHNTVSWYQQALGQGPQFIFQYYREEENGRGNFPPRFSGLQFPNYSSELNVNALELDDSALYLCASSLVPGNYGYTFGSGTRLTVV.

The chain links TRBV19 to TRBJ1-2, with D tentatively TRBD1 (5 bases). The V end lost 3 bases, the J end lost 7 bases, and 12 bases lay between the germline ends. The germline V gene has CDR1 LNHDA and CDR2 SQIVND (reference sequence). This CDR3 has 13 residues. The CDR3, as DNA: TGTGCCAGTAGTATCCAGGGACTCGGTGGCTACACCTTC. Residues: CASSIQGLGGYTF.

The rearrangement links TRBV19 to TRBJ2-2; a possible D gene is TRBD1 (6 bases). V was trimmed by 6 bases and J by 4 bases, leaving 12 bases between them. CDR3 length: 14 amino acids. The germline gives CDR1 LNHDA, CDR2 SQIVND (reference sequence). The CDR3 reads CASREAGATGELFF. The CDR3 DNA reads as TGTGCCAGTAGAGAGGCAGGGGCCACCGGGGAGCTGTTTTTT.

The genes are TRBV7-9 and TRBJ2-1, with 8 bases matching TRBD2. Trimming took 5 bases from V and 2 from J; bases not matched to a gene: 2. The CDR3 extends over 14 amino acids. Germline CDR1 reads SEHNR; CDR2 reads FQNEAQ (reference sequence). CDR3 amino acids: CASSRGGPYNEQFF. CDR3 DNA: TGTGCCAGCAGCCGGGGGGGCCCCTACAATGAGCAGTTCTTC.

The chain joins TRBV7-2 to TRBJ2-7; the D gene is possibly TRBD2 (6 bases). The CDR3 runs 15 residues. V dropped 5 bases and J dropped 3 bases, with 17 bases sitting between them. Germline CDR1 and CDR2: SGHTA and FQGNSA. CDR3 sequence reads: CASSPRIGGSYEQYF. The CDR3 region has the DNA TGTGCCAGCAGCCCCCGGATTGGGGGGAGCTACGAGCAGTACTTC.

This chain links TRBV6-5 with TRBJ1-4, with D tentatively TRBD1 (5 bases). V lost 1 base and J lost 8, with 11 bases in between. This CDR3 comprises 14 residues. Germline V gives CDR1 MNHEY, CDR2 SVGAGI. In nucleotides, the CDR3 is TGTGCCAGCAGTTACTTTCGGGGGAACGAAAAACTGTTTTTT. This sequence encodes CASSYFRGNEKLFF.

The rearrangement links TRBV19 to TRBJ2-3, with TRBD2 matching 9 bases. The CDR3 has 17 residues. From germline, CDR1 is LNHDA and CDR2 SQIVND (reference sequence). V lost 6 bases and J lost 0; bases outside the gene matches: 10. For the CDR3, the DNA is TGTGCCAGTAGGGGAGGACTAAGCGGGAGGAGCACAGATACGCAGTATTTT. Protein product: CASRGGLSGRSTDTQYF.

The J gene is TRBJ1-2, the V gene TRBV4-1; no definite D call. V shed 0 bases and J shed 3 bases, with 5 bases lying between them. From germline, CDR1 is MGHRA and CDR2 YSYEKL. This CDR3 spans 13 amino acids. The CDR3 DNA reads TGCGCCAGCAGCCAAGATCAGTACTATGGCTACACCTTC. Translating gives CASSQDQYYGYTF.

V and J are TRBV7-2 and TRBJ2-7; TRBD2 matches at 8 bases. CDR3 size: 15 residues. J lost 5 bases, V lost 3 bases, and 9 bases had no gene match. Germline V gene sequence: CDR1 SGHTA, CDR2 FQGNSA. CDR3 protein: CASSFTSGPWDEQYF. The CDR3 bases are TGTGCCAGCAGCTTCACTAGCGGCCCTTGGGACGAGCAGTACTTC.

This clone was observed a handful of times. The V and J genes are TRBV28 and TRBJ1-5, with 7 bases fitting TRBD1. The CDR3 contains 14 residues. Germline V gene data show CDR1 as MDHEN and CDR2 as SYDVKM. Trimming took 5 bases from V and 6 from J; bases not matched to a gene: 7. Written as DNA, the CDR3 is TGTGCCAGCAGTCGTAGGGGGCTAGGTCAGCCCCAGCATTTT. Protein sequence: CASSRRGLGQPQHF.

DNA of the CDR3: TGTGCCACCAGCAGTGCAGGCCGGGGTCAGCCCCAGCATTTT. Its protein product is CATSSAGRGQPQHF. The V and J genes are TRBV15 and TRBJ1-5, with D unresolved. CDR1 is LNHNV and CDR2 is YYDKDF in the germline V gene (reference sequence). This CDR3 region has 14 residues. Deletions cut 3 bases from V and 6 bases from J, with 12 bases between.